This TCR beta chain was retrieved from a study of shared clonotypes between healthy human individuals (dated by TCRdb to 2018 to 2021). Regarding the complete study: A few men and a couple of women, aged 18 to 49 years, made up the cohort. Leukapheresis yielded between about 0.85 and 9 billion PBMCs per donor. To increase sequencing depth and limit assay-specific biases, TCR repertoire library preparation and sequencing were carried out by different laboratories using diverse techniques. To estimate repertoire size and how much clonotype sharing occurs between individuals, the study deeply sequenced the blood TCR repertoires of several healthy adults. For each donor, three plates each were used for CD4 naive and CD4 memory, two plates were used for CD8 naive, and one plate was used for CD8 memory.

As for this clone: Its antigen target is currently unknown. Base qualities are not recorded, but no much larger clone differs from it by a single base.

CDR1 and CDR2 are drawn from the germline V gene: SGHVS, FQNEAQ. Inclusive of the bounding cysteine and phenylalanine, the CDR3 is 17 residues long. CDR3 DNA is the only sequence kept; it has 51 bases, read in frame from the first base. Here V drops 7 bases and J drops 4 bases, and the junction holds 16 bases not matched to any gene. The paper's findings and limits, for the study overall: Sharing across a few donors was observed for approximately 4.6% of naive CD4, over 3% of naive CD8, 2.3% of memory CD4, and roughly 0.4% of memory CD8 clonotypes. Compared with non-shared clonotypes, the clonotypes found in all four sorted-subset donors had higher generation probabilities. Pairwise subsampling indicated that sequencing depth was expected to affect the degree of clonotype sharing among donors. Larger estimated clonotype richness was generally found for naive subsets than for memory subsets. Sampling was limited to blood, and TCR repertoires in tissue likely differ from TCR repertoires in blood. Even with the large sequencing depth, rarefaction of the sorted-subset datasets indicated that sequencing was incomplete. The small number of donors limited the genetic and exposure-history diversity represented.

CD8 naive samples were obtained by positive selection for CCR7 among CD45RO-negative cells, yielding a CD45RA+CCR7+ population from which TemRA cells were excluded. Healthy HIV-negative adults with no recently reported acute infections or vaccinations were included as donors. Every donor was a Caucasian adult living in Nashville, Tennessee, USA. Blood was collected by leukapheresis, and PBMCs were isolated by Ficoll-Histopaque density gradient centrifugation and then cryopreserved in liquid nitrogen vapor phase. Purity and quantity of every magnetically sorted T cell population were checked by analytical flow cytometry. Each sorted fraction had its genomic DNA isolated and then quantified by UV absorbance on a Nanodrop 2000c. Using the deep immunoSEQ assay, TCR CDR3 regions were amplified from genomic DNA by multiplex PCR. Genomic DNA extracted from each cell subset was distributed evenly over all wells of several immunoSEQ 96-well plates, and each plate served as one replicate. Each replicate PCR for sorted subsets received about 180 ng genomic DNA, equal to around 32,000 T cell genomes. The purified libraries were quantified using a Qubit 3.0 fluorometer, sized with a Bioanalyzer 2100, and then quantified again using the KAPA Library Quantification kit. Every immunoSEQ 96-well plate was sequenced on a dedicated single-read 150-cycle Illumina NextSeq 550 flow cell. The published analysis was carried out like this. Because only junctional sequences without quality scores were contained in the immunoSEQ output, filtering matching that applied to full-length reads could not be performed. Sequences were annotated with PyIR, a Python wrapper for IgBLAST v1.9, and V/J genes and CDR3 were assigned using IMGT germline references. Reads were filtered out if the reads had weak V/J assignments (E-value above 1e-6), no CDR3, stop codons, out-of-frame junctions, or ambiguous translated residues. V3J clonotypes were defined by identical inferred V gene, J gene, and CDR3 amino acid sequence. The percentage overlap between two repertoires was calculated by dividing the number of shared unique clonotypes by the size of the smaller repertoire. RTK rarefaction, the Chao1 estimator, and Recon v2.1 estimates of unobserved clonotypes were used to assess repertoire richness. For all TCRbeta clonotypes obtained by the gDNA method from several donors, generation probabilities were computed with OLGA. In TCRdb, the immuneACCESS table is reduced to in-frame sequences with V and J assigned. These tables do not hold every clone; where another copy was compared, an unresolved V gene accounts for under half, and the others remain unexplained. That table supplies the V and J calls and clone size; D and trimming were determined from the DNA. The sample table contains a few million clones; only one count was recorded for roughly 93% of them. The top ten hold 1.5% to 2% of the sample.

The clonotype comes from a man between 18 and 35 years old in good health. Some clones in this sample may be carry-over from other donors' samples. Input material: naive CD8+ T cells from PBMCs. The sample's cell subset or site, from its label and the paper: CD45RA+CCR7+. The chain employs TRBV7-8 and TRBJ2-1; 7 of the junction bases match TRBD2. Here is the DNA: TGTGCCAGCAACCCAAACGCAGGACTAGGGTCTTACAATGAGCAGTTCTTC. It translates as CASNPNAGLGSYNEQFF.